This T cell receptor beta chain was documented in a study of shared clonotypes between healthy human individuals. Assay used: immunoSEQ multiplex PCR; TCRdb lists only in-frame clones, some missing. There are 1,100,000 or so clones in the sample; about 84% occur only once, and under 0.6% lies in the top ten. This clone showed up just once. Its target is unknown. Study-level results: Among donors, the sharing of clonotypes was expected to be influenced by sequencing depth. The represented genetic and exposure-history diversity was limited by the small number of donors. Large sequencing depth failed to make sorted-subset sequencing complete, rarefaction showed.

The origin of this receptor is a man between 18 and 29 years old in good health. Some clones in this sample may be carry-over from other donors' samples. Source material: memory CD4+ T cells from PBMCs. The subset here: CD45RA-negative fraction.

For the CDR3, the DNA is TGTGCCAGCAGTTTCTTCGGACAGGGGAATTTGAATCAGCCCCAGCATTTT. Its protein product is CASSFFGQGNLNQPQHF. V gene TRBV28 combines with J gene TRBJ1-5, with TRBD1 matching over 9 bases. The CDR3 loop spans 17 amino acids. The V and J ends lost 3 bases and 4 bases, in that order; junction bases with no gene match: 10. Germline-derived CDR1 and CDR2 are MDHEN and SYDVKM.